The entry below describes one TCR beta chain. Its specific antigen is unknown. Base qualities are not provided; no much larger clone lies one nucleotide away. The library relied on PCR. Sequenced using an Illumina HiSeq 2500. To normalize quantification of the TCRbeta repertoire, the TCR libraries were built with molecular barcoding that relied on unique molecular identifiers. Clones were called with MiXCR by TCRdb after fastp trimmed the public reads at Q25, and only in-frame beta chains were retained. Rows are combined by CDR3 protein, so each entry shows the most common genes and DNA. The sample has about 980,000 distinct CDR3 sequences on record, less than 30% of them singletons. The ten largest clones represent roughly 30% of the sample. The sample belongs to a study of T-cell reconstitution after alpha-beta-depleted transplantation in children (TCRdb year 2016). Background on the whole study: Using TCR repertoire profiling, the study followed T-cell immune reconstitution in a quantitative way in children after TCRalphabeta/CD19-depleted allogeneic hematopoietic cell transplantation. Overall study outcomes, separate from this receptor: The apparently early recovery of alphabetaT-cell counts about two months after transplant reportedly depended on only several hundred rapidly expanded clones that came from non-depleted graft cells. In some patients, the high TCRbeta diversity seen at day 60 was put down to recipient T cells and intrathymic progenitors that had survived conditioning. Hyperexpanded clone frequencies declined over subsequent months; after one year, T-cell counts and TCRbeta diversity were mostly attributed to newly produced T cells.

What the treatment or condition label conveys for this sample: allogeneic hematopoietic cell transplantation with graft depleted of TCRalphabeta T cells and CD19 B cells. The transplant recipients were children given TCRalphabeta/CD19-depleted allogeneic hematopoietic cell grafts. This receptor was taken from a boy under three years old who had a stem cell transplant for SCID, so the T cells may come from the graft donor. Sequenced material: PBMCs, mostly from graft donor cells, taken 360 days after TCRalphabeta/CD19-depleted stem cell transplant.

The bases read TGTGCCAGCAGTGTAGACTCCTTCTCCTACAATGAGCAGTTCTTC. The translation is CASSVDSFSYNEQFF. Recombination linked TRBV2 to TRBJ2-1; the D gene cannot be named for sure. The CDR3 goes from the cysteine to the phenylalanine over 15 residues. Solely the CDR3 DNA is kept, with 45 bases framed from the first base. The germline V gene provides CDR1 SNHLY and CDR2 FYNNEI. V loses 4 bases, J loses 0 bases, and the germline ends lie 10 bases apart.